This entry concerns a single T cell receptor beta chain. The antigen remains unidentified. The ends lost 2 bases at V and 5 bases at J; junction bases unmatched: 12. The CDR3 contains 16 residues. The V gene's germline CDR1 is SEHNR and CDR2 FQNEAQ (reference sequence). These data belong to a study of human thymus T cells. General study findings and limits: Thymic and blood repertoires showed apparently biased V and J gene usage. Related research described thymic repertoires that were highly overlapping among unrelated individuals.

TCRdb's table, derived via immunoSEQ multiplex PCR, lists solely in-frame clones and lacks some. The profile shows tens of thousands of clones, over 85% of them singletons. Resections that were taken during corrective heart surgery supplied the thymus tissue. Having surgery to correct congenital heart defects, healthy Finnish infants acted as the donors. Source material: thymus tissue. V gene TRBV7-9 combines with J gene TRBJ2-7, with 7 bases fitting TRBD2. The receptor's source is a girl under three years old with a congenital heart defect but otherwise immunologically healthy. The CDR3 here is CASSLPADTSANEQYF. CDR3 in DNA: TGTGCCAGCAGCTTACCCGCCGATACTAGCGCCAACGAGCAGTACTTC.